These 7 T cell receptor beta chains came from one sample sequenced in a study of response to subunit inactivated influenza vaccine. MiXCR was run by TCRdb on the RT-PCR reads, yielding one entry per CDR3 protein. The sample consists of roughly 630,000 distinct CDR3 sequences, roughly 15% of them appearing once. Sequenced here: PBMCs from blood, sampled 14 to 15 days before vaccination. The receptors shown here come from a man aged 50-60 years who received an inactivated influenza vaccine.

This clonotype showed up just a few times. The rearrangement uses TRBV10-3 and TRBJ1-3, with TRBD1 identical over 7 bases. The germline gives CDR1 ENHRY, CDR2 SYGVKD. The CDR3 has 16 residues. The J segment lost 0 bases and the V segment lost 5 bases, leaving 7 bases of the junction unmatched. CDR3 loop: CAISYRGPYSGNTIYF. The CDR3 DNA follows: TGTGCCATCAGTTACAGGGGCCCTTACTCTGGAAACACCATATATTTT.

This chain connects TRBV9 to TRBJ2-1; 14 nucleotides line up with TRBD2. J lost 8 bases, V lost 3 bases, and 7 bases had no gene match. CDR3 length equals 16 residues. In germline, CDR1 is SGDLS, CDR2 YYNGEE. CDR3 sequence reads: CASSAGTSGRDDEQFF. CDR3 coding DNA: TGTGCCAGCAGCGCGGGGACTAGCGGGAGAGATGATGAGCAGTTCTTC.

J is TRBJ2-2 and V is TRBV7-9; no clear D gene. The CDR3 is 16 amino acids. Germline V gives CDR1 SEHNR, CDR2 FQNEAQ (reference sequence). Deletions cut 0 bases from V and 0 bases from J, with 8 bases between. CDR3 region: CASSLAASANTGELFF. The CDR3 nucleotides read TGTGCCAGCAGCTTAGCGGCCAGCGCGAACACCGGGGAGCTGTTTTTT.

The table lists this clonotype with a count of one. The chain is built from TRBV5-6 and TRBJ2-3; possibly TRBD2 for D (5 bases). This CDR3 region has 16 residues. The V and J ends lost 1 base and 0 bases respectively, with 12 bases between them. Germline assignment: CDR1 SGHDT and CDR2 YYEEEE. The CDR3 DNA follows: TGTGCCAGCAGCTTGAGTGTAACGGGGAGCACAGATACGCAGTATTTT. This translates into CASSLSVTGSTDTQYF.

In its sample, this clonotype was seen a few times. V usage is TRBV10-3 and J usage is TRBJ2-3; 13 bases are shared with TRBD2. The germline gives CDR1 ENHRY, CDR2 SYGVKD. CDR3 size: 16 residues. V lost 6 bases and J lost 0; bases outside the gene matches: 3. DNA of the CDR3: TGTGCCATCAGGGGGACTAGCGGGACTAGCACAGATACGCAGTATTTT. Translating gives CAIRGTSGTSTDTQYF.

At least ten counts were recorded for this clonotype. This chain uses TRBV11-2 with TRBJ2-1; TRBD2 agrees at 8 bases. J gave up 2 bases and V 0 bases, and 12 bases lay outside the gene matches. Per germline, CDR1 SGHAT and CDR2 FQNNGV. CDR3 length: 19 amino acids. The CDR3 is CASSLEGWVSGRAYNEQFF. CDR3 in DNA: TGTGCCAGCAGCTTAGAGGGTTGGGTCAGCGGGAGAGCCTACAATGAGCAGTTCTTC.

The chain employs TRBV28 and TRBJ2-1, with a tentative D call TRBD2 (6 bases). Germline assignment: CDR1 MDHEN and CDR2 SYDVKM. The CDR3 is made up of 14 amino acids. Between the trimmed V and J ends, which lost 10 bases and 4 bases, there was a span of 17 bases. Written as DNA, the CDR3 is TGTGCCACCTATCCGGGGGACGCATACAATGAGCAGTTCTTC. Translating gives CATYPGDAYNEQFF.